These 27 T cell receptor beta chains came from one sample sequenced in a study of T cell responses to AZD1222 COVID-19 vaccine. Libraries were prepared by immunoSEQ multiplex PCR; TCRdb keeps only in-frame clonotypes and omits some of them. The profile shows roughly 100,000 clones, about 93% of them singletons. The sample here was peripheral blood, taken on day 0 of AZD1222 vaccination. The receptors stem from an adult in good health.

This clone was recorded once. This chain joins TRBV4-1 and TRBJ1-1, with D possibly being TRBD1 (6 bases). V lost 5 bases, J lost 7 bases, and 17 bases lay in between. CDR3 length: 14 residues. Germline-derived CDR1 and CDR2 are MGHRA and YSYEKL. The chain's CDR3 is CASSYGQGPGEAFF. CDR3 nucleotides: TGCGCCAGCAGCTACGGCCAGGGGCCCGGTGAAGCTTTCTTT.

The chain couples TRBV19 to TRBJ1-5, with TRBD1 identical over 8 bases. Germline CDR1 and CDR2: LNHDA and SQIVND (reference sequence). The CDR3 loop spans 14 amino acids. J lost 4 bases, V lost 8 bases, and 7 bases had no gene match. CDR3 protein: CASLRTGSNQPQHF. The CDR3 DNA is TGTGCCAGTTTAAGGACAGGGTCGAATCAGCCCCAGCATTTT. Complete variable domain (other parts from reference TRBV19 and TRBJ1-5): DGGITQSPKYLFRKEGQNVTLSCEQNLNHDAMYWYRQDPGQGLRLIYYSQIVNDFQKGDIAEGYSVSREKKESFPLTVTSAQKNPTAFYLCASLRTGSNQPQHFGDGTRLSIL.

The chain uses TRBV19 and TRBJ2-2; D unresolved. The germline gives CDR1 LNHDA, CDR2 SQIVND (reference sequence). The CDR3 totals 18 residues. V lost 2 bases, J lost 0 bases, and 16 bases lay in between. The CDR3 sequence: CASSITWADTTNTGELFF. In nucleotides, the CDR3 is TGTGCCAGTAGTATAACGTGGGCAGATACCACGAACACCGGGGAGCTGTTTTTT.

The CDR3, as DNA: TGTGCCAGCAGTATAAGGGACAATGAGCAGTTCTTC. This codes for CASSIRDNEQFF. The chain recombines TRBV12-3 or TRBV12-4 with TRBJ2-1; D gene unclear. There are 12 residues in the CDR3. V lost 5 bases to trimming and J lost 5 bases, with 7 bases between them.

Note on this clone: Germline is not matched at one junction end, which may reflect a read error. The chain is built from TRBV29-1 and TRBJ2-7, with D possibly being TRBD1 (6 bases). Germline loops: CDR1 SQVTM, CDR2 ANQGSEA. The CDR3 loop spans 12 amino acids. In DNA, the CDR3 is TGCAGCGTTGATACCGGACAGACCTATTTGCACTTC. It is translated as CSVDTGQTYLHF.

CDR3 region: CASSLVSGAYEQYF. The CDR3 region has the DNA TGCGCCAGCAGCTTGGTGTCGGGGGCCTACGAGCAGTACTTC. J is TRBJ2-7 and V is TRBV5-1; D might be TRBD2 (6 bases). V was pared by 0 bases and J by 2 bases, with 9 bases between. The CDR3 has 14 residues. Germline assignment: CDR1 SGHRS and CDR2 YFSETQ.

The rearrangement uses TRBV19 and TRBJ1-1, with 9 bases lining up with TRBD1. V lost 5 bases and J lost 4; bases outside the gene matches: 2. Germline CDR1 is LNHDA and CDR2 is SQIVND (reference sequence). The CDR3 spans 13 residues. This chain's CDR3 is CASSSDRGTEAFF. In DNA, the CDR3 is TGTGCCAGTAGTTCGGACAGGGGCACTGAAGCTTTCTTT.

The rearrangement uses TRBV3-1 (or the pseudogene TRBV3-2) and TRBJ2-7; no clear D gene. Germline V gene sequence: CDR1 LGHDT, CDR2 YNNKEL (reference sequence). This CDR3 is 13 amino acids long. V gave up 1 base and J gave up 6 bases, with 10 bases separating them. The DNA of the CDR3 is TGTGCCAGCAGCCAAGGGGTCCTCTGCGAGCAGTACTTC. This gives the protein CASSQGVLCEQYF.

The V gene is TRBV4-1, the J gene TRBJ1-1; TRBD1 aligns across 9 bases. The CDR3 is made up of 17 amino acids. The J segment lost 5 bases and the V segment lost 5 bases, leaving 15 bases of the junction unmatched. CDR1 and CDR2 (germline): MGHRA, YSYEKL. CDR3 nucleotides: TGCGCCAGCAGCAAAACAACCCGGGACAGGGCGAGGACTGAAGCTTTCTTT. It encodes CASSKTTRDRARTEAFF.

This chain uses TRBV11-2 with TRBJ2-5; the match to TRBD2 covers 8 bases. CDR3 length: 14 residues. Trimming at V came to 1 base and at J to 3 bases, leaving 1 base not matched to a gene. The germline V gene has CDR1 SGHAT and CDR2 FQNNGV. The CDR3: CASSLAGGKETQYF. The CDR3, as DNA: TGTGCCAGCAGCTTAGCGGGGGGGAAAGAGACCCAGTACTTC.

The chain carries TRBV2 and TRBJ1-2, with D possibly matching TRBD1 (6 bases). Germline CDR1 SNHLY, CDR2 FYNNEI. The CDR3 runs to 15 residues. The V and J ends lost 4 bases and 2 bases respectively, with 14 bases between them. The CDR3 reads CASSGRGAGNYGYTF. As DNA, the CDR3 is TGTGCCAGCAGTGGGAGGGGGGCCGGAAACTATGGCTACACCTTC.

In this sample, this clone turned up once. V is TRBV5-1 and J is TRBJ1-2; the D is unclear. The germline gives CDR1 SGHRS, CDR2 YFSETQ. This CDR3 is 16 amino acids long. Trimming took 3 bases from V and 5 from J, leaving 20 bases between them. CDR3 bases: TGCGCCAGCAGCTCGAACCGGGAGCTGGGCCGGTATGGCTACACCTTC. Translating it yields CASSSNRELGRYGYTF.

The CDR3 bases are TGTGCCAGCTCTTCGAGGGGAGAGACCCAGTACTTC. Residues: CASSSRGETQYF. J is TRBJ2-5 and V is TRBV18; perhaps D is TRBD1 or TRBD2 (5 bases each). The ends were cut back, 6 bases at V and 4 bases at J, with 9 bases in the middle. CDR1 is KGHSH and CDR2 is LQKENI in the germline V gene. The CDR3 runs to 12 residues.

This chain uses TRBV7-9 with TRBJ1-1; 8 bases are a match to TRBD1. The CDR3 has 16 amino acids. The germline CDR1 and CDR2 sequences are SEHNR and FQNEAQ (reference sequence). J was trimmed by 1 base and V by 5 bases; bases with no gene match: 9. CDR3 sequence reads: CASSPPGGGGNTEAFF. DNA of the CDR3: TGTGCCAGCAGCCCTCCAGGGGGCGGTGGGAACACTGAAGCTTTCTTT.

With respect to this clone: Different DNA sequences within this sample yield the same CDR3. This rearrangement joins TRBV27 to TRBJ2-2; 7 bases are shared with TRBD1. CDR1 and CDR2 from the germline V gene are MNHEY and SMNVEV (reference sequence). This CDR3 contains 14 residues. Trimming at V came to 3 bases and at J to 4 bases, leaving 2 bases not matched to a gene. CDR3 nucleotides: TGTGCCAGCAGTTTGTCAGGGGGCACCGGGGAGCTGTTTTTT. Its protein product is CASSLSGGTGELFF.

The CDR3 sequence is CASSQDRGDTEAFF. CDR3 nucleotide sequence: TGCGCCAGCAGCCAAGATCGGGGTGACACTGAAGCTTTCTTT. The chain employs TRBV4-3 and TRBJ1-1; D is uncertain. Per the germline V gene, CDR1 is LGHNA and CDR2 is YSLEER. V lost 0 bases to trimming and J lost 3 bases, with 8 bases between them. The CDR3 loop spans 14 amino acids.

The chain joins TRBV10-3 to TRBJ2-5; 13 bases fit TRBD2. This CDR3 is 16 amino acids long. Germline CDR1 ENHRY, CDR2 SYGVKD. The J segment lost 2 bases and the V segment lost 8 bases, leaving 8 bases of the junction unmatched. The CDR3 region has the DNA TGTGCCATCCCTGAGGGACTAGCGGGACGTCAAGAGACCCAGTACTTC. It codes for CAIPEGLAGRQETQYF.

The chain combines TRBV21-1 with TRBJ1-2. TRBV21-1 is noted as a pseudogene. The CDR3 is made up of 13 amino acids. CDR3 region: CASSYRIGYGYTF. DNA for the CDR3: TGTGCCAGCAGCTACCGGATAGGCTATGGCTACACCTTC.

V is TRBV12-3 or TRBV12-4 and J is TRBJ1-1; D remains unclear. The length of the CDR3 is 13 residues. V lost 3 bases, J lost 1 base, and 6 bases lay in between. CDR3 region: CASSFTANTEAFF. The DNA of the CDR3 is TGTGCCAGCAGTTTTACAGCGAACACTGAAGCTTTCTTT.

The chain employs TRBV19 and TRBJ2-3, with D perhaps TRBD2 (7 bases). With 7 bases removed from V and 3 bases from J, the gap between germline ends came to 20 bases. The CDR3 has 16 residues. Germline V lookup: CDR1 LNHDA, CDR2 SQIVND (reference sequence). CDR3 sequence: CASKDQKGGATDTQYF. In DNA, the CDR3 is TGTGCCAGTAAGGACCAGAAAGGGGGGGCTACAGATACGCAGTATTTT.

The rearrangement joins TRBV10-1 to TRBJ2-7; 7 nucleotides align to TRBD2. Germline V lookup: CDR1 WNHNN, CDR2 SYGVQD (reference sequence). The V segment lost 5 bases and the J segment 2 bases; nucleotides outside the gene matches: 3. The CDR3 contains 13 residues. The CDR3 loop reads CASSPSGAYEQYF. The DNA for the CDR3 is TGCGCCAGCAGTCCTAGCGGTGCCTACGAGCAGTACTTC.

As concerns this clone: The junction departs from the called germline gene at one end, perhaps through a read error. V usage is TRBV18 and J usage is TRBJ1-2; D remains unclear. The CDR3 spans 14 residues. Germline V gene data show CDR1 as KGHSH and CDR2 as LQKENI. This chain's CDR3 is CASLPGATNYGYTF. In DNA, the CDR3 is TGTGCCAGCTTACCAGGTGCGACTAACTATGGCTACACCTTC.

CDR3 bases: TGTGCCAGCAGTTACTCTCCGGGACTCTATGGCTACACCTTC. The encoded protein is CASSYSPGLYGYTF. The gene calls are TRBV6-5 and TRBJ1-2; perhaps TRBD1 as D (5 bases). The CDR3 runs 14 residues. Trimming took off 0 bases at V and 4 bases at J, with 9 bases between the two ends. Germline values: CDR1 MNHEY, CDR2 SVGAGI.

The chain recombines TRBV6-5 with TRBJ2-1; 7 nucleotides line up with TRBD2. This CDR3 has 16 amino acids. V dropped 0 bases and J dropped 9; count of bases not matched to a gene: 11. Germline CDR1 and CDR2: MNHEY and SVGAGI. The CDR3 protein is CASSYSIVLSGGEQFF. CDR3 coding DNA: TGTGCCAGCAGTTACTCGATCGTCCTTTCGGGGGGTGAGCAGTTCTTC.

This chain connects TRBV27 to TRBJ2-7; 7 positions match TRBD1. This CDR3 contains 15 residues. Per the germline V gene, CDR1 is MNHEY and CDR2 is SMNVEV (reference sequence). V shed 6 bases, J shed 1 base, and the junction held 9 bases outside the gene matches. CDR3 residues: CASRRTGHLSYEQYF. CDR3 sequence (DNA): TGTGCCAGCAGGCGGACAGGACACCTTTCCTACGAGCAGTACTTC.

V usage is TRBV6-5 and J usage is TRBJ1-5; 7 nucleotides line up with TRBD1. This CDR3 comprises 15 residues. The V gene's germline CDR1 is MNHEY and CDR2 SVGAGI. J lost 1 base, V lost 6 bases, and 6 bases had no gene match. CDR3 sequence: CASSPDRASNQPQHF. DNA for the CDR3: TGTGCCAGCAGCCCCGACAGGGCAAGCAATCAGCCCCAGCATTTT.

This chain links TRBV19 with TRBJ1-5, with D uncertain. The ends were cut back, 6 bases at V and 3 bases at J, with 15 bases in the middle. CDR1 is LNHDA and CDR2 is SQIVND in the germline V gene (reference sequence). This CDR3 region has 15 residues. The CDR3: CASSLSPAPNQPQHF. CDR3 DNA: TGTGCCAGTAGCCTTAGTCCGGCGCCCAATCAGCCCCAGCATTTT. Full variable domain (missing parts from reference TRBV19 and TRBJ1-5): DGGITQSPKYLFRKEGQNVTLSCEQNLNHDAMYWYRQDPGQGLRLIYYSQIVNDFQKGDIAEGYSVSREKKESFPLTVTSAQKNPTAFYLCASSLSPAPNQPQHFGDGTRLSIL.